This is a list of T cell receptor beta chains from one sample in a study of T cell repertoires in cytomegalovirus infection. Their recognized antigens are unknown. TCRdb processed the reads anew with MiXCR; each CDR3 protein has one entry. The repertoire has roughly 570,000 distinct CDR3 sequences, approximately 40% of them found once; the top ten carry 48%. The sample here was cultured PBMCs, taken from culture after CMV antigen stimulation. The source of these receptors is a human donor in good health (CMV status not recorded). Some clones in this sample may be carry-over from other donors' samples. Each CDR3 is given with its conserved first and last residue. The D gene is left open where the match is weak. Only some rows state a clone size, as once, few, many or a class for expanded clones.

15	few	TRBV19	TRBD1	TRBJ1-5	CASWTGRGLGQPQHF	TGTGCCAGTTGGACAGGGCGAGGGTTAGGTCAGCCCCAGCATTTT
11	-	TRBV12-3/TRBV12-4	-	TRBJ2-7	CASSRTSEQYF	TGTGCCAGCAGCCGTACCTCCGAGCAGTACTTC
16	-	TRBV7-8	TRBD2	TRBJ2-3	CASRPRRGGSTDTQYF	TGTGCCAGCAGGCCCCGGCGGGGGGGCAGCACAGATACGCAGTATTTT
9	-	TRBV28	-	TRBJ2-7	CASSFSVGF	TGTGCCAGCAGTTTTAGTGTCGGCTTC
13	few	TRBV12-3/TRBV12-4	TRBD1	TRBJ1-2	CASRGTGAYGYTF	TGTGCCAGCAGGGGGACAGGGGCCTATGGCTACACCTTC
14	few	TRBV6-8	-	TRBJ2-5	CASREGVWQETQYF	TGTGCCAGCAGGGAAGGAGTGTGGCAAGAGACCCAGTACTTC
14	-	TRBV20-1	-	TRBJ2-2	CSARDREDNGELFF	TGCAGTGCTAGAGATCGGGAAGATAACGGGGAGCTGTTTTTT
14	-	TRBV19	-	TRBJ2-7	CASSVDWDPYEQYF	TGTGCCAGTAGCGTGGACTGGGACCCTTACGAGCAGTACTTC
15	-	TRBV7-9	-	TRBJ1-3	CASSKPGGPGNTIYF	TGTGCCAGCAGTAAGCCGGGAGGGCCGGGAAACACCATATATTTT
12	few	TRBV24-1	-	TRBJ2-3	CATCSSTDTQYF	TGTGCCACCTGTTCAAGCACAGATACGCAGTATTTT
16	-	TRBV2	TRBD1	TRBJ1-5	CASSEDRGESNQPQHF	TGTGCCAGCAGTGAAGACAGGGGAGAGAGCAATCAGCCCCAGCATTTT
12	once	TRBV20-1	-	TRBJ1-2	CSAIRQPYGYTF	TGCAGTGCTATTCGGCAGCCCTATGGCTACACCTTC
16	-	TRBV7-4	TRBD2	TRBJ2-7	CASSPSLAGDYHEQYF	TGTGCCAGCAGCCCTTCCCTAGCGGGAGACTACCACGAGCAGTACTTC
15	many	TRBV7-2	TRBD2	TRBJ2-3	CASSSLAGSTDTQYF	TGTGCCAGCAGCTCGCTAGCGGGGTCCACAGATACGCAGTATTTT
20	once	TRBV11-2	-	TRBJ2-7	CASSLASKSARGGGPYEQYF	TGTGCCAGCAGCTTAGCCTCGAAATCCGCCAGGGGCGGGGGACCCTACGAGCAGTACTTC
15	-	TRBV2	TRBD2	TRBJ2-1	CASTQIRGGRDEQFF	TGTGCCAGCACCCAAATACGGGGGGGCCGTGATGAGCAGTTCTTC
15	-	TRBV6-2/TRBV6-3	-	TRBJ2-5	CASTITGGIQETQYF	TGTGCCAGCACCATTACTGGGGGCATCCAAGAGACCCAGTACTTC
11	-	TRBV20-1	-	TRBJ1-2	CSAEGNYGYTF	TGCAGTGCTGAGGGGAACTATGGCTACACCTTC
15	-	TRBV11-2	-	TRBJ2-1	CASSKVIRGYNEQFF	TGTGCCAGCAGCAAGGTTATCAGGGGCTACAATGAGCAGTTCTTC
15	few	TRBV7-2	TRBD2	TRBJ2-1	CASSFTSGTTNEQFF	TGTGCCAGCAGCTTTACTAGCGGGACTACCAATGAGCAGTTCTTC
13	many	TRBV7-2	-	TRBJ1-5	CASSLVVDQPQHF	TGTGCCAGCAGCTTAGTAGTCGACCAGCCCCAGCATTTT
15	-	TRBV5-1	TRBD1	TRBJ1-2	CASRPGQGTPYGYTF	TGCGCCAGCAGACCGGGACAGGGTACTCCCTATGGCTACACCTTC
14	-	TRBV7-2	-	TRBJ2-5	CASRTGGGQETQYF	TGTGCCAGCAGAACTGGAGGGGGCCAAGAGACCCAGTACTTC
17	-	TRBV7-8	TRBD1	TRBJ1-5	CASSLLPPTGSGKPQHF	TGTGCCAGCAGCTTATTGCCCCCGACAGGGTCCGGTAAGCCCCAGCATTTT
16	-	TRBV28	TRBD2	TRBJ2-1	CASSSYSGGPYNEQFF	TGTGCCAGCAGTTCCTATAGCGGGGGCCCCTACAATGAGCAGTTCTTC
16	-	TRBV7-2	TRBD2	TRBJ2-3	CASSLVGGRDTDTQYF	TGTGCCAGCAGCTTAGTAGGCGGGAGGGATACAGATACGCAGTATTTT
15	-	TRBV7-2	-	TRBJ1-5	CASSLTGGYNQPQHF	TGTGCCAGCAGCTTAACGGGGGGATACAATCAGCCCCAGCATTTT
16	-	TRBV7-2	TRBD2	TRBJ2-3	CASSPRAGGGTDTQYF	TGTGCCAGCAGCCCCCGAGCGGGAGGAGGCACAGATACGCAGTATTTT
15	-	TRBV6-5	-	TRBJ1-4	CASSSTVEPNEKLFF	TGTGCCAGCAGTTCCACAGTGGAACCTAATGAAAAACTGTTTTTT
13	few	TRBV19	-	TRBJ1-2	CASAQGRTAGYTF	TGTGCCAGCGCCCAGGGGAGGACAGCGGGCTACACCTTC
14	many	TRBV7-2	-	TRBJ2-7	CASSLGSGSYEQYF	TGTGCCAGCAGCTTAGGGTCCGGATCCTACGAGCAGTACTTC
13	-	TRBV7-4	TRBD1	TRBJ2-7	CAGRGQGTYEQYF	TGTGCCGGGAGGGGACAGGGGACCTACGAGCAGTACTTC
14	-	TRBV19	-	TRBJ2-7	CASSISGVAGEQYF	TGTGCCAGTAGTATATCAGGGGTCGCCGGCGAGCAGTACTTC
15	few	TRBV28	-	TRBJ2-3	CASSPGQSLVSTQYF	TGTGCCAGCAGTCCTGGACAGTCCCTGGTCTCTACGCAGTATTTT
17	-	TRBV7-9	TRBD2	TRBJ2-1	CASSSLILAGGYNEQFF	TGTGCCAGCAGCTCACTCATCCTAGCGGGAGGATACAATGAGCAGTTCTTC
14	few	TRBV10-3	TRBD2	TRBJ2-1	CAINTSEYYNEQFF	TGTGCCATCAACACTAGCGAGTACTACAATGAGCAGTTCTTC
17	many	TRBV7-2	-	TRBJ2-3	CASSLIGGGASTDTQYF	TGTGCCAGCAGCTTAATAGGGGGCGGGGCGAGCACAGATACGCAGTATTTT
15	few	TRBV6-6	-	TRBJ2-7	CASSEMTGKVYEQYF	TGTGCCAGCAGTGAGATGACCGGCAAGGTCTACGAGCAGTACTTC
15	few	TRBV7-2	-	TRBJ2-1	CASSKDRGGSNEQFF	TGTGCCAGCAGCAAAGACAGGGGAGGGAGCAATGAGCAGTTCTTC
16	once	TRBV11-2	TRBD1	TRBJ2-7	CASSLLRTGGPYEQYF	TGTGCCAGCAGCTTGCTGAGGACAGGGGGCCCCTACGAGCAGTACTTC
14	-	TRBV7-2	-	TRBJ2-5	CASSGRASEETQYF	TGTGCCAGCAGCGGCAGAGCCTCGGAGGAGACCCAGTACTTC
14	-	TRBV11-2	-	TRBJ2-3	CASSLAWPTDTQYF	TGTGCCAGCAGCTTAGCTTGGCCGACAGATACGCAGTATTTT
15	few	TRBV7-2	-	TRBJ2-6	CASSKGRSGANVLTF	TGTGCCAGCAGTAAGGGGCGCTCTGGGGCCAACGTCCTGACTTTC
12	few	TRBV7-2	-	TRBJ2-1	CASNQDLDEQFF	TGTGCCAGCAACCAAGACCTTGATGAGCAGTTCTTC
14	once	TRBV20-1	TRBD1	TRBJ1-1	CSARDRGPNTEAFF	TGCAGTGCTAGAGACAGGGGGCCTAACACTGAAGCTTTCTTT
15	-	TRBV6-5	TRBD2	TRBJ2-2	CASGGLADNTGELFF	TGTGCCAGCGGGGGACTAGCGGACAACACCGGGGAGCTGTTTTTT
13	-	TRBV5-4	-	TRBJ2-3	CASSPRLEDTQYF	TGTGCCAGCAGCCCCCGACTAGAGGATACGCAGTATTTT
15	few	TRBV6-2/TRBV6-3	-	TRBJ2-2	CASSYSAGVTGELFF	TGTGCCAGCAGTTACTCTGCCGGGGTCACCGGGGAGCTGTTTTTT
14	-	TRBV20-1	TRBD2	TRBJ2-3	CSARVLAGGDTQYF	TGCAGTGCTAGAGTTCTAGCGGGGGGGGATACGCAGTATTTT
16	once	TRBV18	-	TRBJ2-2	CASTSNAGVATGELFF	TGTGCCAGCACCTCCAATGCAGGGGTCGCCACCGGGGAGCTGTTTTTT
14	few	TRBV12-3/TRBV12-4	TRBD1	TRBJ1-4	CASSAGTGDEKLFF	TGTGCCAGCAGTGCCGGGACAGGGGATGAAAAACTGTTTTTT
16	-	TRBV4-1	TRBD1	TRBJ1-6	CASSPYSGTGASPLHF	TGCGCCAGCAGCCCTTATTCCGGGACAGGGGCTTCACCCCTCCACTTT